This is a list of T cell receptor beta chains from one sample in a study of Graves' ophthalmopathy and Graves' hyperthyroidism. One entry per CDR3 protein results from TCRdb running MiXCR on the multiplex PCR reads. The sample shows about 620,000 distinct CDR3 sequences, 20% to 25% of them seen only once. Sequenced input: peripheral blood. The origin of the receptors is a woman between 18 and 30 years old with stable Graves' hyperthyroidism. Some clones in this sample may be carry-over from other donors' samples. CDR3s include the opening cysteine and the closing phenylalanine or tryptophan.

v_call,cdr3_aa
TRBV19,CASSKGLRGERTEAFF
TRBV9,CASSVLSMGDYGYTF
TRBV12-3/TRBV12-4,CASSLVHNSPLHF
TRBV2,CASSESQGLGYGYTF
TRBV5-1,CASSFGQSPNQPQHF
TRBV7-9,CASSLTDTNTEAFF
TRBV18,CASSPNPDTYYEQYF
TRBV27,CASKPVGLAGYEQYF
TRBV4-2,CASSSVGTPTYEQYF
TRBV20-1,CSARPAYSYEQCF